The 29 T cell receptor beta chains in this list originate from one sample, sequenced in a study of blood T cell repertoires in COVID-19. Measured with immunoSEQ multiplex PCR; TCRdb has only the in-frame clones, and not every one. The sample shows about 100,000 clones, less than 85% of them seen only once. What was sequenced was peripheral blood. These receptor sequences come from a man over 45 who had recovered from COVID-19.

There are a few counts of this clone. This chain links TRBV2 with TRBJ2-3, with D uncertain. Trimming pared 7 bases from V and 1 base from J, leaving 15 bases between. From germline, CDR1 is SNHLY and CDR2 FYNNEI. This CDR3 spans 15 amino acids. CDR3 in amino acids: CASTRLGDGTDTQYF. The CDR3 DNA reads as TGTGCCAGCACCCGTCTCGGAGATGGCACAGATACGCAGTATTTT.

The J gene is TRBJ2-5, the V gene TRBV11-2; a weak D match, TRBD1 (7 bases). CDR3 size: 14 residues. Trimming pared 4 bases from V and 7 bases from J, leaving 16 bases between. CDR1 is SGHAT, CDR2 FQNNGV, per germline. CDR3 nucleotide sequence: TGTGCCAGCAGCTCCCTGGAGCAGGGGGGGACCCAGTACTTC. Translated, it gives CASSSLEQGGTQYF.

This clone was counted only a few times. CDR3 nucleotide sequence: TGCGCCAGCAGCTTACGGACTAGCGGAGTGGAAGGCCACAATGAGCAGTTCTTC. Protein product: CASSLRTSGVEGHNEQFF. The chain has TRBV5-1 and TRBJ2-1, with 10 bases that match TRBD2. The ends lost 2 bases at V and 5 bases at J; junction bases unmatched: 13. The CDR3 sequence is 18 residues long. Per germline, CDR1 SGHRS and CDR2 YFSETQ.

Written as DNA, the CDR3 is TGTGCCAGCAGTGACTCTTCAGGGGGTATTGAGCAGTTCTTC. It codes for CASSDSSGGIEQFF. The genes are TRBV6-4 and TRBJ2-1, with TRBD1 matching 7 bases. The J segment lost 9 bases and the V segment lost 0 bases, leaving 5 bases of the junction unmatched. CDR3 length: 14 amino acids. Looked up from germline, CDR1 is MRHNA and CDR2 is SNTAGT.

The chain recombines TRBV3-1 (or the pseudogene TRBV3-2) with TRBJ1-3; the match to TRBD1 covers 12 bases. Germline CDR1 and CDR2: LGHDT and YNNKEL (reference sequence). Trimming at V came to 3 bases and at J to 7 bases, leaving 10 bases not matched to a gene. This CDR3 has 17 amino acids. CDR3 sequence: CASSQRTGTGGRNTIYF. The CDR3 bases are TGTGCCAGCAGCCAGAGGACCGGGACAGGGGGCAGGAACACCATATATTTT.

This chain uses TRBV19 with TRBJ1-6; D is possibly TRBD1 (5 bases). The CDR3 sequence is 14 residues long. Germline assignment: CDR1 LNHDA and CDR2 SQIVND (reference sequence). V was clipped by 2 bases and J by 3 bases, with 5 bases between them. The DNA of the CDR3 is TGTGCCAGTAGTATAAGGGGCTATAATTCACCCCTCCACTTT. It encodes CASSIRGYNSPLHF.

This clone was counted a single time. This chain uses TRBV28 with TRBJ2-4, with 9 bases aligning to TRBD1. Unmatched junction bases numbered 6, after V lost 6 bases and J lost 6 bases. The CDR3 length is 14 residues. Germline V CDR1 and CDR2: MDHEN, SYDVKM. The CDR3 coding sequence is TGTGCCAGCAGGGGAGGACAGGGGTCAAACATTCAGTACTTC. Protein sequence: CASRGGQGSNIQYF.

The V and J genes are TRBV5-1 and TRBJ2-5; D uncertain. V was pared by 0 bases and J by 2 bases, with 14 bases between. The CDR3 is 16 amino acids. Germline V gene data show CDR1 as SGHRS and CDR2 as YFSETQ. DNA for the CDR3: TGCGCCAGCAGCTTGGCCCCAGCAGGTGGGCAAGAGACCCAGTACTTC. Translating it yields CASSLAPAGGQETQYF.

The chain carries TRBV10-3 and TRBJ1-1; the D gene is possibly TRBD1 (5 bases). This CDR3 is 13 amino acids long. CDR1 and CDR2 from the germline V gene are ENHRY and SYGVKD. Trimming left V 4 bases short and J 2 bases short, with 8 bases between. DNA of the CDR3: TGTGCCATCAGTGGTACAGGAAACACTGAAGCTTTCTTT. Translating gives CAISGTGNTEAFF.

This clone appeared a single time. The chain has TRBV11-2 and TRBJ2-1, with TRBD2 matching 13 bases. V was clipped by 2 bases and J by 9 bases; unmatched bases: 7. Germline CDR1 reads SGHAT; CDR2 reads FQNNGV. The CDR3 runs to 16 residues. The DNA for the CDR3 is TGTGCCAGCAGCTTATCACTAGCGGGAGGGCCACTTGAGCAGTTCTTC. Translating it yields CASSLSLAGGPLEQFF.

This rearrangement joins TRBV5-1 to TRBJ2-7; D might be TRBD1 (5 bases). V was cut by 6 bases and J by 2 bases, with 15 bases left in between. Germline-derived CDR1 and CDR2 are SGHRS and YFSETQ. The CDR3 totals 14 residues. The CDR3 here is CASTPDSRTYEQYF. The CDR3 DNA follows: TGCGCCAGCACCCCTGACAGTAGGACCTACGAGCAGTACTTC.

The chain joins TRBV9 to TRBJ1-6; 8 bases align to TRBD1. J gave up 10 bases and V 2 bases, and 8 bases lay outside the gene matches. CDR3 length: 15 residues. The germline CDR1 and CDR2 sequences are SGDLS and YYNGEE. The CDR3 coding sequence is TGTGCCAGCAGCGTTACGGACAGGGTCCGATCACCCCTCCACTTT. Protein product: CASSVTDRVRSPLHF.

The chain links TRBV5-1 to TRBJ1-3; no definite D call. With 0 bases removed from V and 4 bases from J, the gap between germline ends came to 8 bases. This CDR3 has 14 amino acids. CDR1 and CDR2 (germline): SGHRS, YFSETQ. The CDR3 DNA is TGCGCCAGCAGCTTGGGTGACATCGGAAACACCATATATTTT. Its translation is CASSLGDIGNTIYF.

The genes are TRBV5-4 and TRBJ2-7; 9 bases map to TRBD1. V dropped 4 bases and J dropped 5; count of bases not matched to a gene: 10. From germline, CDR1 is SGHNT and CDR2 YYREEE (reference sequence). The CDR3 is 15 amino acids. Written as DNA, the CDR3 is TGTGCCAGCAGCGGGTCATCCGGGACAGGGAACGAGCAGTACTTC. As protein: CASSGSSGTGNEQYF.

V gene TRBV19 combines with J gene TRBJ1-6; D unresolved. Trimming left V 5 bases short and J 9 bases short, with 8 bases between. CDR3 length: 12 residues. In germline, CDR1 is LNHDA, CDR2 SQIVND (reference sequence). DNA for the CDR3: TGTGCCAGTAGTCTGGAGGGTTCACCCCTCCACTTT. It is translated as CASSLEGSPLHF.

V gene TRBV10-3 combines with J gene TRBJ1-3, with unresolved D. V was trimmed by 9 bases and J by 0 bases, leaving 6 bases between them. Germline V lookup: CDR1 ENHRY, CDR2 SYGVKD. The CDR3 is 12 amino acids. As DNA, the CDR3 is TGTGCCATTACAGACTCTGGAAACACCATATATTTT. Translating it yields CAITDSGNTIYF.

This chain uses TRBV4-2 with TRBJ1-2, with D tentatively TRBD1 (5 bases). Deletions cut 0 bases from V and 4 bases from J, with 6 bases between. In germline, CDR1 is LGHNA, CDR2 YNFKEQ. The CDR3 runs to 13 residues. The CDR3 here is CASSQDRAYGYTF. DNA for the CDR3: TGTGCCAGCAGCCAAGACAGGGCCTATGGCTACACCTTC.

The V gene is TRBV5-1, the J gene TRBJ2-1, with 8 bases fitting TRBD1. Germline CDR1 SGHRS, CDR2 YFSETQ. Trimming took 4 bases from V and 6 from J; bases not matched to a gene: 12. The CDR3 covers 16 residues. The DNA for the CDR3 is TGCGCCAGCAGCATGGACGGACAGGGAATCGGCAATGAGCAGTTCTTC. It encodes CASSMDGQGIGNEQFF.

Turning to this clone: Other DNA sequences within the sample encode an identical CDR3. The chain couples TRBV18 to TRBJ2-3; the D is unclear. Trimming removed 3 bases at V and 0 bases at J, with 4 bases between. CDR3 length equals 13 residues. From germline, CDR1 is KGHSH and CDR2 LQKENI. In DNA form, the CDR3 reads TGTGCCAGCTCACCGTCTAGCACAGATACGCAGTATTTT. Translated, it gives CASSPSSTDTQYF.

This chain connects TRBV5-4 to TRBJ1-4; 8 nucleotides agree with TRBD1. The V segment lost 0 bases and the J segment 4 bases; nucleotides outside the gene matches: 2. The CDR3 length is 15 residues. Germline V gene data show CDR1 as SGHNT and CDR2 as YYREEE (reference sequence). CDR3 DNA sequence: TGTGCCAGCAGCTTGGGGACAGGGTTTAATGAAAAACTGTTTTTT. This sequence encodes CASSLGTGFNEKLFF. Full variable domain (outside the CDR3, taken from reference TRBV5-4 and TRBJ1-4): ETGVTQSPTHLIKTRGQQVTLRCSSQSGHNTVSWYQQALGQGPQFIFQYYREEENGRGNFPPRFSGLQFPNYSSELNVNALELDDSALYLCASSLGTGFNEKLFFGSGTQLSVL.

This chain joins TRBV24-1 and TRBJ1-5; a weak D match, TRBD1 (5 bases). Germline CDR1 KGHDR, CDR2 SFDVKD. The CDR3 runs 14 residues. With 9 bases removed from V and 0 bases from J, the gap between germline ends came to 11 bases. The CDR3 loop reads CATQQENSNQPQHF. CDR3 sequence (DNA): TGTGCCACCCAACAGGAAAATAGCAATCAGCCCCAGCATTTT.

V usage is TRBV27 and J usage is TRBJ1-1; maybe TRBD1 (6 bases). Trimming shortened V by 4 bases and J by 0 bases, and 9 bases separated the two germline ends. The CDR3 runs 14 residues. From germline, CDR1 is MNHEY and CDR2 SMNVEV (reference sequence). This chain's CDR3 is CASSYGQLNTEAFF. The CDR3 DNA reads as TGTGCCAGCAGTTACGGACAGCTGAACACTGAAGCTTTCTTT.

This clone was observed once. The chain carries TRBV10-1 and TRBJ2-7; possibly TRBD1 for D (6 bases). The V end was cut by 6 bases, the J end by 0 bases, with 12 bases between. This CDR3 has 14 amino acids. CDR1 and CDR2 from the germline V gene are WNHNN and SYGVQD (reference sequence). The chain's CDR3 is CASSPRDISYEQYF. In DNA form, the CDR3 reads TGCGCCAGCAGCCCCCGGGACATCTCCTACGAGCAGTACTTC.

This clone was found a few times. The chain combines TRBV9 with TRBJ2-3, with a possible D match to TRBD2 (7 bases). Germline V gives CDR1 SGDLS, CDR2 YYNGEE. The CDR3 extends over 12 amino acids. V shed 4 bases and J shed 8 bases, with 11 bases lying between them. The CDR3 region has the DNA TGTGCCAGCAGCCCCCGGGGGGCTACGCAGTATTTT. Translating it yields CASSPRGATQYF.

V usage is TRBV7-2 and J usage is TRBJ1-6; D remains ambiguous. V was trimmed by 1 base and J by 9 bases, leaving 7 bases between them. This CDR3 comprises 13 residues. CDR1 and CDR2 (germline): SGHTA, FQGNSA. The CDR3 region has the DNA TGTGCCAGCAGCTTAGTTCGGGGTTCACCCCTCCACTTT. This translates into CASSLVRGSPLHF. Based on the CDR3 plus reference TRBV7-2 and TRBJ1-6, the full variable domain is GAGVSQSPSNKVTEKGKDVELRCDPISGHTALYWYRQSLGQGLEFLIYFQGNSAPDKSGLPSDRFSAERTGGSVSTLTIQRTQQEDSAVYLCASSLVRGSPLHFGNGTRLTVT.

V usage is TRBV7-8 and J usage is TRBJ2-7; D remains unclear. The CDR3 length is 11 residues. The ends were cut back, 5 bases at V and 9 bases at J, with 11 bases in the middle. Germline CDR1 and CDR2: SGHVS and FQNEAQ. Here the CDR3 reads CASSTDSGQYF. CDR3 coding DNA: TGTGCCAGCAGCACCGATTCCGGGCAGTACTTC.

The chain recombines TRBV11-2 with TRBJ2-7, with 8 nucleotides matching TRBD1. J gave up 5 bases and V 3 bases, and 15 bases lay outside the gene matches. Germline CDR1 SGHAT, CDR2 FQNNGV. The CDR3 totals 17 residues. CDR3 in DNA: TGTGCCAGCAGCTTGGCATATCCGGGACAGGCCCCCGACGAGCAGTACTTC. Protein sequence: CASSLAYPGQAPDEQYF.

V gene TRBV5-4 combines with J gene TRBJ2-2; TRBD1 matches at 8 bases. Looked up from germline, CDR1 is SGHNT and CDR2 is YYREEE (reference sequence). With 0 bases clipped from V and 6 bases from J, the junction kept 7 bases outside the gene matches. This CDR3 spans 16 amino acids. The CDR3 DNA is TGTGCCAGCAGCTTGGCCTACGGGGGACAGGCCGGGGAGCTGTTTTTT. Its protein is CASSLAYGGQAGELFF.

The chain links TRBV10-3 to TRBJ1-2; 9 bases map to TRBD1. The junction had 5 bases not matched to a gene; V was cut back by 10 bases and J by 2 bases. CDR3 size: 13 residues. Germline V gives CDR1 ENHRY, CDR2 SYGVKD. The CDR3 coding sequence is TGTGCCAATACAGGGGGCGCCAACTATGGCTACACCTTC. This translates into CANTGGANYGYTF.